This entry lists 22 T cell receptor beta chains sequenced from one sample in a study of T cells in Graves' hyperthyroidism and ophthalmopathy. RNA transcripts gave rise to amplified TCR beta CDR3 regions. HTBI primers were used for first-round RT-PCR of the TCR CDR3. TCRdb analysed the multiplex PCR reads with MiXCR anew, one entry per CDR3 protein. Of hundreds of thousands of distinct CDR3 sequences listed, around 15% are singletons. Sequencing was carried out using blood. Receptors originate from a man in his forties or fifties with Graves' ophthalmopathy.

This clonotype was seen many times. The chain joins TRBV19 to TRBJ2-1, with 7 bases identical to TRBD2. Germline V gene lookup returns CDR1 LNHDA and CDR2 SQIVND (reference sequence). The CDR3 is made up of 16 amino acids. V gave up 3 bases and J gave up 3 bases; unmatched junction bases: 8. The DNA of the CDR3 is TGTGCCAGTAGTATGAGGTGGCGGGAGTTCTACAATGAGCAGTTCTTC. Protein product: CASSMRWREFYNEQFF.

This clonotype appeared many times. CDR3 region: CASSQDRLRLAGLDEQFF. In DNA form, the CDR3 reads TGTGCCAGCAGCCAAGATCGTCTCAGACTAGCGGGATTGGATGAGCAGTTCTTC. V usage is TRBV3-1 and J usage is TRBJ2-1; 11 bases line up with TRBD2. V trimming: 0 bases; J trimming: 8 bases; junction bases outside the gene matches: 12. CDR1 is LGHDT, CDR2 YNNKEL, per germline (reference sequence). The CDR3 contains 18 residues.

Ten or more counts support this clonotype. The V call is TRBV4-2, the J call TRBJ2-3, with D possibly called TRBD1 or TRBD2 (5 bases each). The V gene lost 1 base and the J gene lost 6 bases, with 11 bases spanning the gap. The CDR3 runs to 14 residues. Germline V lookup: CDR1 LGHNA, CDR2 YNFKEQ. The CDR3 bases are TGTGCCAGCAGCCAAGTTGGGGGTGGGGATACGCAGTATTTT. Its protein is CASSQVGGGDTQYF.

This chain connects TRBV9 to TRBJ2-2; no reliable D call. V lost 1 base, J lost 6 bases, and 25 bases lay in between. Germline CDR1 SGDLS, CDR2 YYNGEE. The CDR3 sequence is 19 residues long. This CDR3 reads CASSVSAGGPKLGAGELFF. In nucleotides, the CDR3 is TGTGCCAGCAGCGTATCGGCTGGCGGTCCTAAGTTAGGTGCCGGGGAGCTGTTTTTT.

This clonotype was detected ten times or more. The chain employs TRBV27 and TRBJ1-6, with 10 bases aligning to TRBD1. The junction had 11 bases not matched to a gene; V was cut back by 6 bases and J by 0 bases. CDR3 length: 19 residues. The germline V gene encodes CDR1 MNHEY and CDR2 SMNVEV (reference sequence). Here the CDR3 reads CASSPGTGVSSSYNSPLHF. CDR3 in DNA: TGTGCCAGCAGCCCCGGGACAGGGGTCTCAAGCTCCTATAATTCACCCCTCCACTTT.

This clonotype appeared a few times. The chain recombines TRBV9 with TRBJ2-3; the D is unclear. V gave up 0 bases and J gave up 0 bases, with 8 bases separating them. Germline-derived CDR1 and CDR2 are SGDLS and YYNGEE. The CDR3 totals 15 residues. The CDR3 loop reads CASSVDVASTDTQYF. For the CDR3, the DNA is TGTGCCAGCAGCGTAGACGTGGCTAGCACAGATACGCAGTATTTT.

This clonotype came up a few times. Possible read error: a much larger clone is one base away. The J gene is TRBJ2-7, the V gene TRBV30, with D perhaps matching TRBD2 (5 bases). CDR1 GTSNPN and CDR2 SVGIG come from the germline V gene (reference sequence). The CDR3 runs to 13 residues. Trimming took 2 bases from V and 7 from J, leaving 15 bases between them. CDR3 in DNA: TGTGCCTGGAGTCCCACCGGGGTCGAGGAGCAGTACTTC. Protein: CAWSPTGVEEQYF.

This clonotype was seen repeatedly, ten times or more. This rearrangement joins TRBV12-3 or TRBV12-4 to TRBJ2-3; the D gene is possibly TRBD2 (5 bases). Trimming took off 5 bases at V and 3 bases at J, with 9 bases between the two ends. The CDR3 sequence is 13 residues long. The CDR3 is CASSTGETDTQYF. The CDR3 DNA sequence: TGTGCCAGCAGTACCGGGGAAACAGATACGCAGTATTTT.

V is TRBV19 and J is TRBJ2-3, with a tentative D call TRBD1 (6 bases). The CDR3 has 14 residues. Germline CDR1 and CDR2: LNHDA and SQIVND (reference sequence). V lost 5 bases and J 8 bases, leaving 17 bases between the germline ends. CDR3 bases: TGTGCCAGTAGTTCGGACAGTAGAGGTCCTACGCAGTATTTT. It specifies CASSSDSRGPTQYF.

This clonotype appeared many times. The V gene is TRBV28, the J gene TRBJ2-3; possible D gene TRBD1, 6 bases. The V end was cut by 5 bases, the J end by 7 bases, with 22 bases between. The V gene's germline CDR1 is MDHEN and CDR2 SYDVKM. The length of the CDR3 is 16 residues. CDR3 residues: CASSPTGEWDRNTQYF. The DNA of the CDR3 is TGTGCCAGCAGTCCGACAGGAGAGTGGGATCGGAATACGCAGTATTTT.

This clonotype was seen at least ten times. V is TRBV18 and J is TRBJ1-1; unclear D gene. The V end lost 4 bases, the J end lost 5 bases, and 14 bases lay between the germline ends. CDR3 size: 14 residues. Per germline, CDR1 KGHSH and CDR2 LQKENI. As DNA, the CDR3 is TGTGCCAGCTCACGTGAGGTCGGGTGGACTGAAGCTTTCTTT. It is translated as CASSREVGWTEAFF.

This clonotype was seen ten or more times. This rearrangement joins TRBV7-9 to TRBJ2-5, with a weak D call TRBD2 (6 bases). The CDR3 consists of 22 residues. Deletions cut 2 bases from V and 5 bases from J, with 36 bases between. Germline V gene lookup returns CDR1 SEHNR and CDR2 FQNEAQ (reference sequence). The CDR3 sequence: CASSLSLPGVRDVKNARETQYF. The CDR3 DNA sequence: TGTGCCAGCAGCTTAAGTCTGCCGGGGGTCCGGGACGTCAAAAATGCACGGGAGACCCAGTACTTC. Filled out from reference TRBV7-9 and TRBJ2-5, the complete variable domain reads DTGVSQNPRHKITKRGQNVTFRCDPISEHNRLYWYRQTLGQGPEFLTYFQNEAQLEKSRLLSDRFSAERPKGSFSTLEIQRTEQGDSAMYLCASSLSLPGVRDVKNARETQYFGPGTRLLVL.

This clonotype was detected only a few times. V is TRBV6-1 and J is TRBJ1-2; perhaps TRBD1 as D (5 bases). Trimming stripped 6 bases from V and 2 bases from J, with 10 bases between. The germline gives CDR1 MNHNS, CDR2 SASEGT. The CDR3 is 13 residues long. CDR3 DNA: TGTGCCAGCAGGACGACAGTCAACTATGGCTACACCTTC. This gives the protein CASRTTVNYGYTF.

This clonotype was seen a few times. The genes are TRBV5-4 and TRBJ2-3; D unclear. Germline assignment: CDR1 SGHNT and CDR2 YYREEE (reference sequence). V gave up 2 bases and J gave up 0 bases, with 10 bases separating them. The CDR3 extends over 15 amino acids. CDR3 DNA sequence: TGTGCCAGCAGCTTTAGGGCACTTAGCACAGATACGCAGTATTTT. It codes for CASSFRALSTDTQYF.

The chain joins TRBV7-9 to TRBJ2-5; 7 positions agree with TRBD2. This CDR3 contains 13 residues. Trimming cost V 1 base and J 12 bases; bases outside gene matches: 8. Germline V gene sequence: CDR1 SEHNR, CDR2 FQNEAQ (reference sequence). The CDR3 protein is CASSLGLAAGEYF. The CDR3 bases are TGTGCCAGCAGCTTAGGGTTGGCGGCGGGGGAGTACTTC.

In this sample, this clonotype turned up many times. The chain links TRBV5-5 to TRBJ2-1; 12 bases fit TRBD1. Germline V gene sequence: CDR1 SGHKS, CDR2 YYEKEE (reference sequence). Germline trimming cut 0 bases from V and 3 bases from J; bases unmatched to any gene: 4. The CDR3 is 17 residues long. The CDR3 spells CASSLGRDRGLYNEQFF. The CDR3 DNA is TGTGCCAGCAGCTTGGGGAGGGACAGGGGGCTCTACAATGAGCAGTTCTTC.

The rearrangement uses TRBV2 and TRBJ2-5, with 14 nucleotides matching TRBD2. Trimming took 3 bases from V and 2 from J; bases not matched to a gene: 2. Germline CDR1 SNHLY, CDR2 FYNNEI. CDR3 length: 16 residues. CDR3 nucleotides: TGTGCCAGCAGTGATGGGACTAGCGGGAGACAAGAGACCCAGTACTTC. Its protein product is CASSDGTSGRQETQYF.

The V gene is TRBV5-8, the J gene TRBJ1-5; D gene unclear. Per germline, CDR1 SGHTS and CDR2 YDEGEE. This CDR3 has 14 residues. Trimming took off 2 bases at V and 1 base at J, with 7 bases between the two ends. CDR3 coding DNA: TGTGCCAGCAGCTTTATGAGAAGCAATCAGCCCCAGCATTTT. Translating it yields CASSFMRSNQPQHF.

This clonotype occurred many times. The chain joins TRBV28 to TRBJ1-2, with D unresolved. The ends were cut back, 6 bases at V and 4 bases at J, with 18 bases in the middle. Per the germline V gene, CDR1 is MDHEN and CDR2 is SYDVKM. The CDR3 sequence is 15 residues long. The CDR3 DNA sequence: TGTGCCAGCAGAGAGTCGGGTAGCGGTCGCTATGGCTACACCTTC. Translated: CASRESGSGRYGYTF.

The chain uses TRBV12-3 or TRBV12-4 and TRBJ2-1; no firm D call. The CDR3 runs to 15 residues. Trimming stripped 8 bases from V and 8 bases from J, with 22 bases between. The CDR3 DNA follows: TGTGCCAGCCGCTACAGTGGGGTCCCCCGAGATGAGCAGTTCTTC. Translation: CASRYSGVPRDEQFF.

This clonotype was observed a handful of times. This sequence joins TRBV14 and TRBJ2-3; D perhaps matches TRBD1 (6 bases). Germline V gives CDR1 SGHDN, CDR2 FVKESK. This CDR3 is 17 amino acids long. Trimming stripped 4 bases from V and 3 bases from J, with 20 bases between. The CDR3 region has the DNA TGTGCCAGCAGCCGTGATCCCAGGGGAAGAAGTACAGATACGCAGTATTTT. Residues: CASSRDPRGRSTDTQYF.

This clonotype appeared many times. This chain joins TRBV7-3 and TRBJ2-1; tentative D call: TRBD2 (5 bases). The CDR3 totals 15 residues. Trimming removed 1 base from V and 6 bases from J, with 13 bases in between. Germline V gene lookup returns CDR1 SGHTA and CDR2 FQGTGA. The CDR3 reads CASSLRGEGSNEQFF. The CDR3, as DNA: TGTGCCAGCAGCTTAAGGGGAGAAGGGTCCAATGAGCAGTTCTTC.